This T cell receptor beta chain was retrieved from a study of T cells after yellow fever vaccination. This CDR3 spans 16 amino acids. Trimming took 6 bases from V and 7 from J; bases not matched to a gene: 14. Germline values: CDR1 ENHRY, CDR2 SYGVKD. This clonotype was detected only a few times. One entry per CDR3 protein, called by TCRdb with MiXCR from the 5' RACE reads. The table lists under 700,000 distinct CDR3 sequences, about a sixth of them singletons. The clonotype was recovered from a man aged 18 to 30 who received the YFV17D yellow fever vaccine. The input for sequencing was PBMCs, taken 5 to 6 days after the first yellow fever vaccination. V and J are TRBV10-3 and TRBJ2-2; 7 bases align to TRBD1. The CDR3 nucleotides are TGTGCCATCAGCGCTCCCATGTACAGGGGTGGCGGGGAGCTGTTTTTT. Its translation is CAISAPMYRGGGELFF.